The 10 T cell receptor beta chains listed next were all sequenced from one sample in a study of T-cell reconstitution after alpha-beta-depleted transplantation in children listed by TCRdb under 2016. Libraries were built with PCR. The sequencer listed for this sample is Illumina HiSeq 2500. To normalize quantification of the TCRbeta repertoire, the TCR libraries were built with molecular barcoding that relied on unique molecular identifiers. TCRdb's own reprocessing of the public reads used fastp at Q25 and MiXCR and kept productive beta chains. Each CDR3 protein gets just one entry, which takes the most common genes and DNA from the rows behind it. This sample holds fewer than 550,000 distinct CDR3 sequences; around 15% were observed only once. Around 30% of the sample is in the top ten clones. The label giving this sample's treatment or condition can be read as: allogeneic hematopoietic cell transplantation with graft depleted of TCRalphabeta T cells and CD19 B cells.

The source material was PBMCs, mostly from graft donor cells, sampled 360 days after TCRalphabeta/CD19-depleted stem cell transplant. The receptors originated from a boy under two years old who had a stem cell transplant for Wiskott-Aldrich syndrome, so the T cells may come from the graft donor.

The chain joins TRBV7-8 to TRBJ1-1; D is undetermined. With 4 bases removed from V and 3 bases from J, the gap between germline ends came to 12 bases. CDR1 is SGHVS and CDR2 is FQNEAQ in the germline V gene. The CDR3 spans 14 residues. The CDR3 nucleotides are TGTGCCAGCAGCTCATACCGACCTGACACTGAAGCTTTCTTT. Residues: CASSSYRPDTEAFF.

CDR3 region: CASSLISRDTHEQYF. In DNA, the CDR3 is TGTGCCAGCAGTCTTATTTCCAGGGACACCCACGAGCAGTACTTC. The V gene is TRBV5-6, the J gene TRBJ2-7, with D maybe TRBD1 (6 bases). CDR3 size: 15 residues. Germline V lookup: CDR1 SGHDT, CDR2 YYEEEE. V lost 5 bases to trimming and J lost 5 bases, with 20 bases between them.

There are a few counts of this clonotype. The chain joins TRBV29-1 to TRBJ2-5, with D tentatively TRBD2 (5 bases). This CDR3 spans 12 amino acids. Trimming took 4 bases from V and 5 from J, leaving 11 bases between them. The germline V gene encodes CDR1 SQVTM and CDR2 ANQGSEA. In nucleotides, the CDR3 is TGCAGCGTTGGAAAGGGCGGGGAGACCCAGTACTTC. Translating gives CSVGKGGETQYF.

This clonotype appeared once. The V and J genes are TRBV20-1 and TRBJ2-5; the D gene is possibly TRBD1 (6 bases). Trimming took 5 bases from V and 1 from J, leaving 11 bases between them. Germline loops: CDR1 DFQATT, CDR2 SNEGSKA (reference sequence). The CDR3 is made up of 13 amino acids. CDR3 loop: CSASRTVQETQYF. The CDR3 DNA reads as TGCAGTGCTTCCCGGACAGTCCAAGAGACCCAGTACTTC.

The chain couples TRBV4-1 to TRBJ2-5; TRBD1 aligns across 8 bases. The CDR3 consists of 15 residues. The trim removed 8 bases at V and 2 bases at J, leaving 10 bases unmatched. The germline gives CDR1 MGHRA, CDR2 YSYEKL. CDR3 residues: CASGARQGKQETQYF. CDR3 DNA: TGCGCCAGCGGGGCCCGACAGGGGAAGCAAGAGACCCAGTACTTC.

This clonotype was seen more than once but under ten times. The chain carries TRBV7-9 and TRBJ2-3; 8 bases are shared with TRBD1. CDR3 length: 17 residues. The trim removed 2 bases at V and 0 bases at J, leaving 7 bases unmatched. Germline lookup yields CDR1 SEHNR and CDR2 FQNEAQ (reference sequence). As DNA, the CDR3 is TGTGCCAGCAGCTTAACCCGGACAGGGAAGAGCACAGATACGCAGTATTTT. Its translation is CASSLTRTGKSTDTQYF.

The CDR3 loop reads CASWGTGINQPQHF. The CDR3 nucleotides read TGTGCCAGTTGGGGGACAGGGATAAATCAGCCCCAGCATTTT. This chain joins TRBV6-1 and TRBJ1-5; 9 nucleotides align to TRBD1. Germline CDR1 reads MNHNS; CDR2 reads SASEGT. The CDR3 runs to 14 residues. Losses at the gene ends were 9 bases for V and 4 bases for J; bases not matched to a gene: 7.

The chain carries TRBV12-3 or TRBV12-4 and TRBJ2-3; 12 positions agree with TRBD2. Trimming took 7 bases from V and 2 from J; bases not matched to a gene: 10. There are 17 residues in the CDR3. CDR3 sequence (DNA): TGTGCCAGCACCCTGAGGCTAGCGGGGGGGCCCACAGATACGCAGTATTTT. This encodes CASTLRLAGGPTDTQYF.

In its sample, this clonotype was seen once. In nucleotides, the CDR3 is TGTGCCACCAGTGACCCGGGACTTTACCCCAAAGAGACCCAGTACTTC. Translating it yields CATSDPGLYPKETQYF. The rearrangement uses TRBV24-1 and TRBJ2-5; possibly TRBD2 for D (6 bases). V was pared by 4 bases and J by 3 bases, with 17 bases between. This CDR3 spans 16 amino acids. CDR1 KGHDR and CDR2 SFDVKD come from the germline V gene.

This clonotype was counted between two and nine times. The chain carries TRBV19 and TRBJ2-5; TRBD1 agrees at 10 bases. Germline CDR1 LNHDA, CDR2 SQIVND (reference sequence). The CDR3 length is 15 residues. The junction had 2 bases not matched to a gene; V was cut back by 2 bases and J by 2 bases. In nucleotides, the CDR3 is TGTGCCAGTAGTATATGGGGACAGGGGCAAGAGACCCAGTACTTC. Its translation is CASSIWGQGQETQYF.